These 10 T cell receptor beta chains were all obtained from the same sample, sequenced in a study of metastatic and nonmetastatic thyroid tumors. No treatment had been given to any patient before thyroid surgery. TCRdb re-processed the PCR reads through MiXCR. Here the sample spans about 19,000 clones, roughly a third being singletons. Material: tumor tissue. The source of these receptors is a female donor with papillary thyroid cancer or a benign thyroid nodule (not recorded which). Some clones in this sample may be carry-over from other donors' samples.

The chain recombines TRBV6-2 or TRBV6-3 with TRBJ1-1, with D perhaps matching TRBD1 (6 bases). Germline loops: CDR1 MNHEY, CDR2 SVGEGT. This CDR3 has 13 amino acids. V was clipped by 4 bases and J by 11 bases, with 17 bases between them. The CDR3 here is CASSSFHRGWAFF. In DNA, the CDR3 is TGTGCCAGCAGTTCGTTCCATAGGGGGTGGGCTTTCTTT.

The CDR3 DNA reads as TGCAGTGCTAGAACAGGGGCAGGGGATACGCAGTATTTT. It encodes CSARTGAGDTQYF. The chain is built from TRBV20-1 and TRBJ2-3; 7 positions match TRBD1. Per the germline V gene, CDR1 is DFQATT and CDR2 is SNEGSKA (reference sequence). The CDR3 extends over 13 amino acids. J lost 6 bases, V lost 2 bases, and 5 bases had no gene match.

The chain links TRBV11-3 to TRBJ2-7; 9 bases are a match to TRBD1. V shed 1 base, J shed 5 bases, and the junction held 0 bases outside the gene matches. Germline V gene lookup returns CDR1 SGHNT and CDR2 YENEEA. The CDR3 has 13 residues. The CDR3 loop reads CASSLGTGDEQYF. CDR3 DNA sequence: TGTGCCAGCAGCTTAGGGACAGGGGACGAGCAGTACTTC.

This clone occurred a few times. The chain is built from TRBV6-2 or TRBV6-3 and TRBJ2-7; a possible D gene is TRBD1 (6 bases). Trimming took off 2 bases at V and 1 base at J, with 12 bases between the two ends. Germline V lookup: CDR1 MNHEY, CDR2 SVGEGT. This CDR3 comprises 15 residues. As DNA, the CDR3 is TGTGCCAGCAGTTACGGGGGCTCAACATCCTACGAGCAGTACTTC. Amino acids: CASSYGGSTSYEQYF.

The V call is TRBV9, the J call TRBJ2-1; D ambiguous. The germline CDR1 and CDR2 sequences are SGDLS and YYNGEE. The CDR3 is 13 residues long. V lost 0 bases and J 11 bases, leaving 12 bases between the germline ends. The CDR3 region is CASSVEASAQQFF. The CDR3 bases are TGTGCCAGCAGCGTAGAGGCGAGCGCCCAGCAGTTCTTC.

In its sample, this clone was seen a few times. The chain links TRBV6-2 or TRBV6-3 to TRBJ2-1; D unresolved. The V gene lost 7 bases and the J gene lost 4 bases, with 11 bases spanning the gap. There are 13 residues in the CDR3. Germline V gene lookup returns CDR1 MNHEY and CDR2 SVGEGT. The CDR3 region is CASNYFAYNEQFF. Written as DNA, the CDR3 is TGTGCCAGCAACTACTTCGCTTACAATGAGCAGTTCTTC.

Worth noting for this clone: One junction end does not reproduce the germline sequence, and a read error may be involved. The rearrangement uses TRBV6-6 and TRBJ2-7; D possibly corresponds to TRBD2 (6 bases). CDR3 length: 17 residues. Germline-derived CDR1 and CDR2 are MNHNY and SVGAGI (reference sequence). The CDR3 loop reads CASSYSSNSGSSYEQYF. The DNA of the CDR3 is TGTGCCAGCAGCTACTCGAGTAATAGCGGAAGCTCCTACGAGCAGTACTTC.

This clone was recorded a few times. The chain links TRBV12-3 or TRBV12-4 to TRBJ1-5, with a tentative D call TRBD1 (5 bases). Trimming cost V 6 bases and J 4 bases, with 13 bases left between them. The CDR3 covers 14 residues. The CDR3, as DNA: TGTGCCAGCAGCCAAAGGGCAGGGAATCAGCCCCAGCATTTT. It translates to CASSQRAGNQPQHF.

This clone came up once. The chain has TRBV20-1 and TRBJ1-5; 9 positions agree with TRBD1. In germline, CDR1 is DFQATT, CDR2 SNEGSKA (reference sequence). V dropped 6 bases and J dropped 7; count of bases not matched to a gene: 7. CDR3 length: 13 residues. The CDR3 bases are TGCAGTGCGGACCGGACAGGGGAGCAGCCCCAGCATTTT. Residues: CSADRTGEQPQHF.

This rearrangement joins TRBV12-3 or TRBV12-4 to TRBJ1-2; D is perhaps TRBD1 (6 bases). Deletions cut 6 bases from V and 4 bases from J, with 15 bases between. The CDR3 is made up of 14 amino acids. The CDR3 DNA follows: TGTGCCAGCAGGAGTCCGGGGGCAACCTATGGCTACACCTTC. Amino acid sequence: CASRSPGATYGYTF.